This TCR beta chain was identified in a study of human T cells and chemical hapten exposure. Whole-study results and caveats: Alopecia in the donors means their immune response may deviate from healthy people's. TCRs above 1 in 1000 frequency did not change with DPC sensitization. Controls had significantly fewer large CDR3 similarity clusters than were formed by expanded TCRs.

The time point denotes: pre-sensitization, week 0. Treatment denoted: therapeutic diphenylcyclopropenone sensitization with weekly scalp DPC. Extraction of total RNA was performed on unfractionated whole blood. Trimming took 0 bases from V and 13 from J, leaving 19 bases between them. CDR1 and CDR2 from the germline V gene are SGHAT and FQNNGV. The length of the CDR3 is 15 residues. This clonotype has a count of ten or more. Its cognate antigen is unknown. TCRdb ran MiXCR on the RACE reads and lists one entry per CDR3 protein. The sample includes some 250,000 distinct CDR3 sequences, approximately 7.5% of them seen just once.

This TCR was sampled from a man between 18 and 29 years old with alopecia areata. Some clones in this sample may be carry-over from other donors' samples. The sample consisted of whole blood, taken in connection with sensitization to the hapten diphenylcyclopropenone (DPC). The V and J genes are TRBV11-2 and TRBJ2-4, with D possibly TRBD1 on 5 matching bases. This chain's CDR3 is CASSLDASPDTEQYF. In nucleotides, the CDR3 is TGTGCCAGCAGCTTAGATGCTTCCCCGGACACCGAACAGTACTTC.